This T cell receptor beta chain was captured in a study of CD8 T cells in ankylosing spondylitis. The study, taken as a whole, reports: A CD8+ phenotype characterized the disease-linked clones, which were relatively rare in peripheral blood. Ankylosing spondylitis blood seemed to carry a telltale TCR beta motif made of eight highly homologous variants.

In making TCR beta libraries, quantitative 5'-RACE with molecular barcodes was used. TCRdb re-called the 5' RACE reads through MiXCR, storing one row per CDR3 protein. The sample holds a few hundred thousand distinct CDR3 sequences, less than 10% seen once. The CDR3 is 13 residues long. CDR1 SEHNR and CDR2 FQNEAQ come from the germline V gene (reference sequence). V lost 6 bases and J lost 4, with 12 bases in between. This clonotype was seen more than once but under ten times. What it binds is unknown. The receptor's source is a male donor with ankylosing spondylitis. The rearrangement joins TRBV7-9 to TRBJ1-2, with a tentative D call TRBD1 (5 bases). Sequenced: blood, either unsorted or a sorted T cell fraction (not recorded which). In nucleotides, the CDR3 is TGTGCCAGCAGTGGTGCGGGACCCTATGGCTACACCTTC. It yields the protein CASSGAGPYGYTF. The full variable domain, in which reference TRBV7-9 and TRBJ1-2 provide the parts outside the CDR3, is DTGVSQNPRHKITKRGQNVTFRCDPISEHNRLYWYRQTLGQGPEFLTYFQNEAQLEKSRLLSDRFSAERPKGSFSTLEIQRTEQGDSAMYLCASSGAGPYGYTFGSGTRLTVV.